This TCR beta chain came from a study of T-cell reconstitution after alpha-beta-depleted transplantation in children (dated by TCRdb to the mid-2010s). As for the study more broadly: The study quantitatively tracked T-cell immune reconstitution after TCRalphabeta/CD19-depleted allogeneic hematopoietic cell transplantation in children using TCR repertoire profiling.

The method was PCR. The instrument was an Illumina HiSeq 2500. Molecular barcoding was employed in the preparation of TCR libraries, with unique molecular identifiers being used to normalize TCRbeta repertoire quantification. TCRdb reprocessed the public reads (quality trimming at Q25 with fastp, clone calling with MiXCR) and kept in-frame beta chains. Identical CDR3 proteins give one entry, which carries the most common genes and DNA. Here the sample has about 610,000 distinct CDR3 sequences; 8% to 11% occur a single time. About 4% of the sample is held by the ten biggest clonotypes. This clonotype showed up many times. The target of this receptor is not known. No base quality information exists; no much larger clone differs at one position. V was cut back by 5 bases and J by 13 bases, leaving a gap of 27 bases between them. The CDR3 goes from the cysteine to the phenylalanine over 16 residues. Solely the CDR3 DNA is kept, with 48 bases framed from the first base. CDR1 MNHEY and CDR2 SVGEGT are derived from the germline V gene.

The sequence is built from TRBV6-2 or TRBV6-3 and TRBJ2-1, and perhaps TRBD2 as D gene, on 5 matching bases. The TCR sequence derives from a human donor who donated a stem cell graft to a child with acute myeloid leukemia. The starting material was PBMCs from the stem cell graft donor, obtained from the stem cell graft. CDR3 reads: CASSPTEGQAVVLQFF. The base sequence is TGTGCCAGCAGTCCTACGGAAGGGCAAGCGGTCGTCTTACAGTTCTTC.